The subject of this entry is one T cell receptor (beta chain). The sample originates from a study of Tregs in tolerant kidney transplant recipients. Sequencing used immunoSEQ multiplex PCR; TCRdb keeps in-frame clones, though not all of them. The sample has about 83,000 clones, 95% to 98% seen once. The CDR3 spans 15 residues. V gave up 4 bases and J gave up 4 bases; unmatched junction bases: 6. The V gene's germline CDR1 is PRHDT and CDR2 FYEKMQ (reference sequence). The TCR sequence derives from a human donor who received a combined kidney and bone marrow transplant. The specimen comprised CD4+ T cells from blood, sampled before the transplant. The chain has TRBV13 and TRBJ1-5; TRBD1 matches 8 bases. DNA for the CDR3: TGTGCCAGCAGCTCCGGGACAGGAAAAAATCAGCCCCAGCATTTT. As protein: CASSSGTGKNQPQHF.